This T cell receptor beta chain appears in the sequencing data of a study of vaccination effects on CD4 cells after COVID-19. Looking at the study overall: The second dose preceded post-vaccine samples by a median of 72 days. The study, taken as a whole, reports: In vaccinees who were healthy, merely 1 out of 255 vaccine-induced clones cross-reacted with common cold coronaviruses.

The repertoire was sequenced with immunoSEQ multiplex PCR; TCRdb's copy has only in-frame clones and lacks some. The profile covers 25,000 to 30,000 clones, with roughly four fifths appearing a single time and roughly a sixth taken by the ten largest. Comments on this clone: The antigen remains unidentified.

Antigen-specific CD4+ T cells were expanded with viral peptide pools in the ViraFEST assay before sequencing. On roughly day 10 of culture, CD4+ T cells were separated out. As their vaccination, participants received two doses of either BNT162b2 or mRNA-1273. On day 3 and again on day 7, half the medium was replaced with IL-2 medium. The J segment lost 4 bases and the V segment lost 1 base, leaving 3 bases of the junction unmatched. The CDR3 contains 15 residues. Germline V gives CDR1 MGHRA, CDR2 YSYEKL. The input for sequencing was CD4+ T cells from PBMCs cultured with HCoV-OC43 spike peptides, taken after COVID-19 vaccination. Stated subset: HCoV-OC43 spike overlapping peptide pool stimulation. This TCR was sampled from a human donor who received a COVID-19 vaccine. V gene TRBV4-1 combines with J gene TRBJ2-1; TRBD2 agrees at 8 bases. In nucleotides, the CDR3 is TGCGCCAGCAGCCAAGGACTAGCGAAGTACAATGAGCAGTTCTTC. Residues: CASSQGLAKYNEQFF.